This TCR beta chain was sequenced in a study of CD8 T cells in Susac syndrome. The wider study: Blood was drawn from patients with Susac syndrome. At that point, they were therapy-naive, on corticosteroids, or on intravenous immunoglobulin alone.

An input of roughly 0.5 to 1 ug of RNA was subjected to reverse transcription using random hexamers. From the immunoSEQ multiplex PCR reads, TCRdb called clonotypes with MiXCR, one entry per CDR3 protein. The sample lists 150,000 to 200,000 distinct CDR3 sequences, around 90% occurring once. With 0 bases removed from V and 0 bases from J, the gap between germline ends came to 6 bases. The CDR3 contains 15 residues. Germline loops: CDR1 SGHRS, CDR2 YFSETQ. Sample: CD4+ T cells from PBMCs. The TCR originated in a human donor with Susac syndrome. V gene TRBV5-1 combines with J gene TRBJ2-2; D gene uncertain. In DNA form, the CDR3 reads TGCGCCAGCAGCTTGGATTGGGCGAACACCGGGGAGCTGTTTTTT. Translating gives CASSLDWANTGELFF.